Following are 22 T cell receptor beta chains from one sample sequenced in a study of OX40 agonist ivuxolimab in advanced cancers. The data were produced by immunoSEQ multiplex PCR, yet TCRdb's version contains in-frame clones alone and is incomplete. The table shows over 60,000 clones, with about 89% occurring only once. The sequences come from CD4+ or CD8+ T cells sorted from blood, collected in a trial of the OX40 agonist ivuxolimab. These receptor sequences come from an adult with an advanced solid tumor such as melanoma, head and neck, liver or kidney cancer.

With respect to this clone: The DNA is left out, because the CDR3 cannot be placed on it with certainty; the CDR3 is given as TCRdb lists it. The V call is TRBV6-5, the J call TRBJ2-1; the table's D call, TRBD1, has no DNA check behind it. Germline V CDR1 and CDR2: MNHEY, SVGAGI. From its first to its last residue, the CDR3 has 14 amino acids. The CDR3 protein is CASSTSNRVGEQFF.

V usage is TRBV5-1 and J usage is TRBJ2-1, with D possibly TRBD2 on 6 matching bases. Looked up from germline, CDR1 is SGHRS and CDR2 is YFSETQ. V lost 5 bases and J lost 9, with 24 bases in between. The CDR3 has 16 residues. The CDR3 protein is CASSLDPGRDPIEQFF. The CDR3 region has the DNA TGCGCCAGCAGTCTGGACCCCGGGCGGGATCCGATTGAGCAGTTCTTC.

The sample holds one count of this clone. The V and J genes are TRBV7-8 and TRBJ1-2, with TRBD1 matching 7 bases. Trimming cost V 4 bases and J 2 bases; bases outside gene matches: 7. From germline, CDR1 is SGHVS and CDR2 FQNEAQ. This CDR3 has 15 residues. The CDR3 DNA follows: TGTGCCAGCAGCTCACGACAGGGCGGGAACTATGGCTACACCTTC. Translating it yields CASSSRQGGNYGYTF.

The chain employs TRBV6-6 and TRBJ2-7; possibly TRBD1 or TRBD2 for D (5 bases each). The length of the CDR3 is 14 residues. The germline V gene has CDR1 MNHNY and CDR2 SVGAGI (reference sequence). V was shortened by 2 bases and J by 3 bases, with 11 bases between the two germline ends. CDR3 protein: CASSYGTQGYEQYF. CDR3 coding DNA: TGTGCCAGCAGTTACGGGACCCAAGGCTACGAGCAGTACTTC.

The J gene is TRBJ2-3, the V gene TRBV19, with D possibly TRBD1 on 6 matching bases. Germline CDR1 LNHDA, CDR2 SQIVND (reference sequence). The CDR3 totals 14 residues. The V gene lost 4 bases and the J gene lost 2 bases, with 10 bases spanning the gap. The CDR3 DNA sequence: TGTGCCAGTAGTAAGACAGGCTCCACAGATACGCAGTATTTT. Its protein product is CASSKTGSTDTQYF.

The chain is built from TRBV5-1 and TRBJ2-2, with D possibly TRBD2 on 6 matching bases. Trimming removed 6 bases at V and 0 bases at J, with 12 bases between. The CDR3 runs 15 residues. Germline V gene sequence: CDR1 SGHRS, CDR2 YFSETQ. The CDR3 DNA sequence: TGCGCCAGCACCCCAACGGGAGCGAACACCGGGGAGCTGTTTTTT. It is translated as CASTPTGANTGELFF.

The chain has TRBV7-6 and TRBJ1-3; no reliable D call. The CDR3 has 12 residues. The ends were cut back, 3 bases at V and 2 bases at J, with 2 bases in the middle. In germline, CDR1 is SGHVS, CDR2 FNYEAQ. CDR3 in amino acids: CASSLTGNTIYF. CDR3 nucleotides: TGTGCCAGCAGCTTGACTGGAAACACCATATATTTT.

CDR3 amino acids: CASSQALGTSANEQFF. For the CDR3, the DNA is TGCGCCAGCAGCCAGGCCCTCGGGACTAGCGCGAATGAGCAGTTCTTC. The rearrangement links TRBV4-3 to TRBJ2-1; 10 bases align to TRBD2. The V gene end was trimmed by 3 bases and the J gene end by 7 bases; junction bases not matched to a gene: 9. CDR1 LGHNA and CDR2 YSLEER come from the germline V gene. The CDR3 is 16 residues long.

The chain carries TRBV9 and TRBJ2-3; unclear D gene. Looked up from germline, CDR1 is SGDLS and CDR2 is YYNGEE. Trimming pared 0 bases from V and 0 bases from J, leaving 8 bases between. The CDR3 loop spans 15 amino acids. CDR3 in DNA: TGTGCCAGCAGCGTAGTAGCTGGAAGCACAGATACGCAGTATTTT. This encodes CASSVVAGSTDTQYF. Complete variable domain (other parts from reference TRBV9 and TRBJ2-3): DSGVTQTPKHLITATGQRVTLRCSPRSGDLSVYWYQQSLDQGLQFLIQYYNGEERAKGNILERFSAQQFPDLHSELNLSSLELGDSALYFCASSVVAGSTDTQYFGPGTRLTVL.

This clone was counted a few times. The J gene is TRBJ2-2, the V gene TRBV10-3, with 8 bases matching TRBD2. The J segment lost 0 bases and the V segment lost 8 bases, leaving 2 bases of the junction unmatched. Per the germline V gene, CDR1 is ENHRY and CDR2 is SYGVKD. The CDR3 extends over 14 amino acids. The CDR3 region has the DNA TGTGCCATCCTGCGGGAGGCGAACACCGGGGAGCTGTTTTTT. Translating it yields CAILREANTGELFF.

This clone appeared a single time. The chain combines TRBV6-1 with TRBJ1-2, with 12 nucleotides matching TRBD1. CDR3 length: 15 residues. V shed 6 bases, J shed 4 bases, and the junction held 6 bases outside the gene matches. CDR1 MNHNS and CDR2 SASEGT come from the germline V gene. The CDR3 DNA reads as TGTGCCAGCAGCGCCGGGACAGGGGGCCCCTATGGCTACACCTTC. Its translation is CASSAGTGGPYGYTF.

V and J are TRBV5-1 and TRBJ2-2; D not certain. CDR3 length equals 13 residues. CDR1 is SGHRS, CDR2 YFSETQ, per germline. With 0 bases removed from V and 6 bases from J, the gap between germline ends came to 6 bases. The CDR3 sequence: CASSLARAGELFF. The CDR3 DNA sequence: TGCGCCAGCAGCTTGGCCCGGGCCGGGGAGCTGTTTTTT.

The chain employs TRBV10-3 and TRBJ1-5, with TRBD1 matching over 7 bases. Germline-derived CDR1 and CDR2 are ENHRY and SYGVKD. This CDR3 has 14 residues. The J segment lost 5 bases and the V segment lost 6 bases, leaving 7 bases of the junction unmatched. The CDR3 DNA reads TGTGCCATCAGCCGGGACAGCGAAGATCAGCCCCAGCATTTT. This encodes CAISRDSEDQPQHF.

The chain joins TRBV25-1 to TRBJ2-2; 12 bases fit TRBD2. The germline V gene has CDR1 MGHDK and CDR2 SYGVNS. The CDR3 length is 16 residues. J gave up 5 bases and V 6 bases, and 7 bases lay outside the gene matches. The CDR3 sequence: CASSSTGTSGTGELFF. The CDR3 coding sequence is TGTGCCAGCAGCTCGACCGGGACTAGCGGGACCGGGGAGCTGTTTTTT.

The chain recombines TRBV7-9 with TRBJ2-2; 9 bases match TRBD1. The CDR3 runs 15 residues. Germline V gives CDR1 SEHNR, CDR2 FQNEAQ (reference sequence). V shed 6 bases, J shed 3 bases, and the junction held 5 bases outside the gene matches. In nucleotides, the CDR3 is TGTGCCAGCAGACCGGGACAGGGATACACCGGGGAGCTGTTTTTT. Its translation is CASRPGQGYTGELFF. Full variable domain (outside the CDR3, taken from reference TRBV7-9 and TRBJ2-2): DTGVSQNPRHKITKRGQNVTFRCDPISEHNRLYWYRQTLGQGPEFLTYFQNEAQLEKSRLLSDRFSAERPKGSFSTLEIQRTEQGDSAMYLCASRPGQGYTGELFFGEGSRLTVL.

This chain's CDR3 is CASSLGRQIQETQYF. The CDR3 coding sequence is TGTGCCAGCAGCTTAGGGCGGCAGATCCAAGAGACCCAGTACTTC. The chain has TRBV11-3 and TRBJ2-5, with D unclear. V shed 1 base and J shed 1 base, with 10 bases lying between them. Germline V gene data show CDR1 as SGHNT and CDR2 as YENEEA. The CDR3 consists of 15 residues. Filled out from reference TRBV11-3 and TRBJ2-5, the complete variable domain reads EAGVVQSPRYKIIEKKQPVAFWCNPISGHNTLYWYLQNLGQGPELLIRYENEEAVDDSQLPKDRFSAERLKGVDSTLKIQPAELGDSAVYLCASSLGRQIQETQYFGPGTRLLVL.

V and J are TRBV30 and TRBJ1-1; 12 positions match TRBD1. The V gene end was trimmed by 5 bases and the J gene end by 6 bases; junction bases not matched to a gene: 7. Germline CDR1 and CDR2: GTSNPN and SVGIG (reference sequence). There are 14 residues in the CDR3. As DNA, the CDR3 is TGTGCCTGGGTGGGACAGGGGGCGGGTTCTGAAGCTTTCTTT. Translation: CAWVGQGAGSEAFF.

The chain carries TRBV7-2 and TRBJ1-2, with 11 bases matching TRBD1. The CDR3 covers 16 residues. Germline CDR1 reads SGHTA; CDR2 reads FQGNSA. With 5 bases clipped from V and 4 bases from J, the junction kept 9 bases outside the gene matches. The CDR3 DNA is TGTGCCAGCAGCGGACCGGGACAGGGGGTGCTCTATGGCTACACCTTC. Its translation is CASSGPGQGVLYGYTF. Combining the CDR3 with reference TRBV7-2 and TRBJ1-2 gives the whole variable domain GAGVSQSPSNKVTEKGKDVELRCDPISGHTALYWYRQSLGQGLEFLIYFQGNSAPDKSGLPSDRFSAERTGGSVSTLTIQRTQQEDSAVYLCASSGPGQGVLYGYTFGSGTRLTVV.

The V and J genes are TRBV6-6 and TRBJ2-7; D tentatively reads TRBD1 or TRBD2 (5 bases each). CDR3 length: 13 residues. Trimming stripped 2 bases from V and 7 bases from J, with 12 bases between. Germline V lookup: CDR1 MNHNY, CDR2 SVGAGI (reference sequence). The CDR3 loop reads CASSYIRGREQYF. CDR3 nucleotide sequence: TGTGCCAGCAGTTACATTCGGGGCAGAGAGCAGTACTTC.

CDR3 region: CASSLWTSSPYNEQFF. CDR3 sequence (DNA): TGTGCCAGCAGCCTCTGGACATCGTCTCCCTACAATGAGCAGTTCTTC. The V and J genes are TRBV7-9 and TRBJ2-1; D possibly corresponds to TRBD1 (5 bases). This CDR3 region has 16 residues. Germline CDR1 is SEHNR and CDR2 is FQNEAQ (reference sequence). V was pared by 5 bases and J by 2 bases, with 16 bases between.

This chain joins TRBV19 and TRBJ2-7; TRBD2 matches at 9 bases. This CDR3 region has 15 residues. Losses at the gene ends were 3 bases for V and 2 bases for J; bases not matched to a gene: 5. Germline V gene sequence: CDR1 LNHDA, CDR2 SQIVND (reference sequence). For the CDR3, the DNA is TGTGCCAGTAGTATGGTGTCTAGCGGGACCTACGAGCAGTACTTC. This gives the protein CASSMVSSGTYEQYF. The variable domain in full, completed from reference TRBV19 and TRBJ2-7, reads DGGITQSPKYLFRKEGQNVTLSCEQNLNHDAMYWYRQDPGQGLRLIYYSQIVNDFQKGDIAEGYSVSREKKESFPLTVTSAQKNPTAFYLCASSMVSSGTYEQYFGPGTRLTVT.

V gene TRBV10-2 combines with J gene TRBJ2-1, with D perhaps TRBD1 (6 bases). This CDR3 is 15 amino acids long. The germline gives CDR1 WSHSY, CDR2 SAAADI. V was clipped by 8 bases and J by 5 bases, with 19 bases between them. The CDR3 bases are TGCGCCAGCCGAGGGTCGATGAGGGGGAACAATGAGCAGTTCTTC. Its translation: CASRGSMRGNNEQFF.